The clone carrying this T cell receptor beta chain was counted only a few times. The antigen is not known. TCRdb passed the 5' RACE reads through MiXCR, listing each CDR3 protein once. The table lists a few hundred thousand distinct CDR3 sequences, 16% of them singletons. The germline V gene encodes CDR1 SGHRS and CDR2 YFSETQ. The CDR3 consists of 14 residues. Trimming removed 0 bases at V and 5 bases at J, with 10 bases between. The data are from a study of T-cell memory formation after mild COVID-19. The study's findings and limits: Mainly CM and EM harbored the contracting CD4+ clones; mainly EMRA harbored the CD8+ ones. Clonal second-wave expansions that peaked on day 37 had unconfirmed SARS-CoV-2 specificity. Cross-reactive memory seemingly joined, as some responding clones were found in pre-infection memory.

The source material was PBMCs or a T cell subset sorted from them (not recorded which). The rearrangement links TRBV5-1 to TRBJ2-3, with D uncertain. The sequence came from a man younger than 35 who had mild COVID-19 (a few samples of this study predate the infection). Cell type and time point are not known. The CDR3 loop is CASSLVPALDTQYF. CDR3 coding DNA: TGCGCCAGCAGCTTGGTGCCTGCCCTAGATACGCAGTATTTT.